The clone carrying this T cell receptor beta chain was counted at least ten times. Specified time point: pre-sensitization, week 0. Treatment described: therapeutic diphenylcyclopropenone sensitization with weekly scalp DPC. Phlebotomy was performed prior to application of every patch test. Every donor had alopecia and was 18 to 70 years old; all were suitable for DPC. The data were obtained in a study of human T cells and chemical hapten exposure. As for the study in general: Small volume differences among pooled libraries mainly caused per-sample TCR yield variation.

Unique molecular identifiers were attached to individual cDNA molecules during library preparation. TCRdb reprocessed the RACE reads via MiXCR and lists one record per CDR3 protein. The sample shows around 300,000 distinct CDR3 sequences, about 7.7% of them seen only once. The germline V and J ends were trimmed by 2 bases and 6 bases, with 16 bases remaining between them. The CDR3 length is 15 residues. Per the germline V gene, CDR1 is SGHAT and CDR2 is FQNNGV. V usage is TRBV11-2 and J usage is TRBJ2-5; the D gene is possibly TRBD1 (6 bases). The source material was whole blood, sampled in connection with sensitization to the hapten diphenylcyclopropenone (DPC). The TCR originated in a man between 18 and 29 years old with alopecia areata. Some clones in this sample may be carry-over from other donors' samples. CDR3 nucleotide sequence: TGTGCCAGCAGCTTACGTCAGGGGATAAGTCAGACCCAGTACTTC. Residues: CASSLRQGISQTQYF.